A single sample gave rise to the 7 T cell receptor beta chains below, sequenced in a study of T cells in Graves' hyperthyroidism and ophthalmopathy (dated by TCRdb to about 2019). Libraries were made using multiplex PCR. Sequencing used an Illumina HiSeq 2000. Amplification of TCR beta CDR3 regions was carried out from RNA transcripts. The TCR CDR3 was subjected to a first round of RT-PCR using the HTBI primer set and the Qiagen OneStep RT-PCR kit. The public reads were run again by TCRdb, first through fastp at Q25 and then through MiXCR, and only productive beta chains were kept. Rows are unified per CDR3 protein, each entry keeping the most common DNA and genes. For this sample the table gives hundreds of thousands of distinct CDR3 sequences, of which roughly 32% were detected only once. Around 30% of the sample lies in the top ten. Sequenced: blood. The receptors here all came from a woman between 40 and 50 years old with Graves' hyperthyroidism.

This chain uses TRBV2 with TRBJ2-1; D is uncertain. Germline-derived CDR1 and CDR2 are SNHLY and FYNNEI. The length of the CDR3 is 16 residues. Trimming pared 0 bases from V and 1 base from J, leaving 10 bases between. The CDR3 protein is CASSEAGKSSYNEQFF. The CDR3 DNA sequence: TGTGCCAGCAGTGAAGCTGGGAAAAGTTCCTACAATGAGCAGTTCTTC.

This clonotype showed up many times. This chain joins TRBV20-1 and TRBJ2-7; TRBD1 matches 8 bases. Per germline, CDR1 DFQATT and CDR2 SNEGSKA (reference sequence). The V gene end was trimmed by 4 bases and the J gene end by 5 bases; junction bases not matched to a gene: 10. The CDR3 runs to 14 residues. Here the CDR3 DNA reads TGCAGTGCTATTGACGGGACAGGCCCGGACGAGCAGTACTTC. Encoded protein: CSAIDGTGPDEQYF.

As to this clonotype: This CDR3 fails to terminate in the conserved phenylalanine or tryptophan, so it likely reflects a read error. V and J are TRBV5-4 and TRBJ1-6, with a weak D call TRBD1 (5 bases). With 5 bases removed from V and 8 bases from J, the gap between germline ends came to 14 bases. CDR3 length equals 14 residues. Looked up from germline, CDR1 is SGHNT and CDR2 is YYREEE (reference sequence). The CDR3 is CASSEPKGYSPLHL. In nucleotides, the CDR3 is TGTGCCAGCAGTGAGCCCAAGGGGTATTCACCCCTCCACCTT.

This clonotype appeared a few times. The V and J genes are TRBV5-5 and TRBJ1-1; D is perhaps TRBD1 (5 bases). The CDR3 totals 15 residues. Deletions cut 4 bases from V and 1 base from J, with 14 bases between. The germline gives CDR1 SGHKS, CDR2 YYEKEE (reference sequence). CDR3 coding DNA: TGTGCCAGCAGCCCGCTGGGACCCGGGAACACTGAAGCTTTCTTT. It translates to CASSPLGPGNTEAFF. The full variable domain, completed using reference TRBV5-5 and TRBJ1-1, is DAGVTQSPTHLIKTRGQQVTLRCSPISGHKSVSWYQQVLGQGPQFIFQYYEKEERGRGNFPDRFSARQFPNYSSELNVNALLLGDSALYLCASSPLGPGNTEAFFGQGTRLTVV.

In its sample, this clonotype was seen many times. J is TRBJ1-4 and V is TRBV25-1; 7 nucleotides match TRBD1. Germline CDR1 and CDR2: MGHDK and SYGVNS. J gave up 7 bases and V 4 bases, and 6 bases lay outside the gene matches. The CDR3 length is 14 residues. The DNA of the CDR3 is TGTGCCAGCAGTGGCCGGGGACAGCCTGAAAAACTGTTTTTT. It encodes CASSGRGQPEKLFF. Together with reference TRBV25-1 and TRBJ1-4, the CDR3 gives the full variable domain: EADIYQTPRYLVIGTGKKITLECSQTMGHDKMYWYQQDPGMELHLIHYSYGVNSTEKGDLSSESTVSRIRTEHFPLTLESARPSHTSQYLCASSGRGQPEKLFFGSGTQLSVL.

V usage is TRBV5-2 and J usage is TRBJ2-1; TRBD1 reflects the table's D call only, with no check against the DNA. TRBV5-2 is recorded as a pseudogene. The CDR3 is made up of 12 amino acids. The CDR3 loop reads CASNRGYNEQFF. The CDR3 bases are TGTGCCAGCAACAGGGGATACAATGAGCAGTTCTTC.

This clonotype showed up many times. This chain connects TRBV29-1 to TRBJ1-1; TRBD1 agrees at 7 bases. Germline assignment: CDR1 SQVTM and CDR2 ANQGSEA. The CDR3 sequence is 13 residues long. Trimming cost V 3 bases and J 5 bases; bases outside gene matches: 6. The CDR3 nucleotides are TGCAGCGTTGACGGCAGGGGGGGGACTGAAGCTTTCTTT. It translates to CSVDGRGGTEAFF.